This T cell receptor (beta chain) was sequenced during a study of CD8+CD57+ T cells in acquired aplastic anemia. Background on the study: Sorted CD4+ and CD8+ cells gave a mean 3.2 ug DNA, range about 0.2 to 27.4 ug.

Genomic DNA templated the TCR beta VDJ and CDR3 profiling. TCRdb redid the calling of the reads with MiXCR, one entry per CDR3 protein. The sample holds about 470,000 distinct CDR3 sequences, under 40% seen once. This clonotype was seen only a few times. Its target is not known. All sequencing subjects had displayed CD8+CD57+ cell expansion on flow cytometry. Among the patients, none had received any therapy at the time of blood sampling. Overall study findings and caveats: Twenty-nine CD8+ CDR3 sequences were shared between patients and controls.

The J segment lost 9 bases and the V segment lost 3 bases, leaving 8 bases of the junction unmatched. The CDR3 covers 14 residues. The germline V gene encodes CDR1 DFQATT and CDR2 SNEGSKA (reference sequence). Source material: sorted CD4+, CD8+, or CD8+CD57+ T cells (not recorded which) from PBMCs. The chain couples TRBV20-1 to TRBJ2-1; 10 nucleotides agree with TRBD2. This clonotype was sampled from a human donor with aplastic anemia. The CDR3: CSASAVTSGREQFF. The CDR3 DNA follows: TGCAGTGCTAGTGCGGTGACTAGCGGGCGTGAGCAGTTCTTC.